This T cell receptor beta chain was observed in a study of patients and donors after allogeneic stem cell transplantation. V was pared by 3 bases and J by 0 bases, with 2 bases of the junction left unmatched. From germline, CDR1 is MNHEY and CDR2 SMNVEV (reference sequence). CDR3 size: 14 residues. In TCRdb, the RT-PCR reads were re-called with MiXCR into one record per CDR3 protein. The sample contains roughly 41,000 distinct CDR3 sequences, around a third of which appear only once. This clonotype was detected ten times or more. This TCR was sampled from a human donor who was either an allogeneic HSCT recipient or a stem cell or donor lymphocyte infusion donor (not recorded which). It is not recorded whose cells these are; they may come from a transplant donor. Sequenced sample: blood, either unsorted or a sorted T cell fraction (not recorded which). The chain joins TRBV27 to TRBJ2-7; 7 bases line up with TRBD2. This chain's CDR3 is CASSFGGYSYEQYF. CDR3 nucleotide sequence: TGTGCCAGCAGTTTCGGGGGGTACTCCTACGAGCAGTACTTC.